Presented here are 22 T cell receptor beta chains from one specimen sequenced in a study of T-cell memory formation after mild COVID-19. MiXCR was run by TCRdb on the 5' RACE reads, yielding one entry per CDR3 protein. Found here are hundreds of thousands of distinct CDR3 sequences, 12% to 15% of them singletons; the top ten hold 22%. The sequenced sample was PBMCs or a T cell subset sorted from them (not recorded which). Receptor source: a man aged 18 to 29 who had mild COVID-19 (a few samples of this study predate the infection). Cell type and time point are not known.

This clonotype was picked up a small number of times. The J gene is TRBJ2-3, the V gene TRBV4-3; TRBD2 aligns across 11 bases. The length of the CDR3 is 16 residues. V dropped 0 bases and J dropped 1; count of bases not matched to a gene: 0. CDR1 LGHNA and CDR2 YSLEER come from the germline V gene. The CDR3 spells CASSQELAGGTDTQYF. CDR3 nucleotide sequence: TGCGCCAGCAGCCAAGAACTAGCGGGGGGCACAGATACGCAGTATTTT.

This chain connects TRBV5-6 to TRBJ1-5; D unresolved. CDR1 SGHDT and CDR2 YYEEEE come from the germline V gene. The V gene lost 3 bases and the J gene lost 4 bases, with 14 bases spanning the gap. This CDR3 has 15 amino acids. CDR3 coding DNA: TGTGCCAGCAGCTACGCGACGGCCGGGAATCAGCCCCAGCATTTT. Its protein product is CASSYATAGNQPQHF.

The chain uses TRBV6-5 and TRBJ1-1, with D possibly TRBD1 on 5 matching bases. V gave up 2 bases and J gave up 10 bases, with 8 bases separating them. Germline V CDR1 and CDR2: MNHEY, SVGAGI. This CDR3 contains 11 residues. The CDR3 coding sequence is TGTGCCAGCAGTTACGGGGGTTTAGCTTTCTTT. Translating gives CASSYGGLAFF.

This clonotype has more than one count but fewer than ten. This chain connects TRBV6-5 to TRBJ2-1, with D tentatively TRBD1 or TRBD2 (5 bases each). Germline V lookup: CDR1 MNHEY, CDR2 SVGAGI. The CDR3 is 15 residues long. The V gene lost 5 bases and the J gene lost 7 bases, with 18 bases spanning the gap. CDR3 nucleotides: TGTGCCAGCAGTCTCCTAGGGACCATGGAGAATGAGCAGTTCTTC. Translated: CASSLLGTMENEQFF.

The J gene is TRBJ1-2, the V gene TRBV5-1; unclear D gene. V lost 0 bases and J lost 1, with 7 bases in between. The CDR3 has 14 residues. Per germline, CDR1 SGHRS and CDR2 YFSETQ. CDR3 amino acids: CASSLGPDNYGYTF. The CDR3 DNA sequence: TGCGCCAGCAGCTTGGGCCCGGATAACTATGGCTACACCTTC.

The chain has TRBV5-4 and TRBJ2-1; 10 bases map to TRBD2. V dropped 4 bases and J dropped 7; count of bases not matched to a gene: 8. Germline V gene data show CDR1 as SGHNT and CDR2 as YYREEE (reference sequence). The CDR3 is 15 amino acids. The CDR3 region has the DNA TGTGCCAGCAGCCTGCAGCGGGGGGGACTTAATGAGCAGTTCTTC. Its translation: CASSLQRGGLNEQFF.

In the case of this clonotype: A junction end diverges from the germline sequence, so it may reflect a read error. The J gene is TRBJ1-6, the V gene TRBV4-3; TRBD1 matches at 8 bases. The CDR3 loop spans 16 amino acids. Germline CDR1 LGHNA, CDR2 YSLEER. The CDR3 is CDSSQGTGPGGSPLHF. DNA for the CDR3: TGCGACAGCAGCCAGGGGACAGGACCAGGGGGTTCACCCCTCCACTTT.

The chain combines TRBV19 with TRBJ2-5; D might be TRBD1 or TRBD2, each matching 5 bases. This CDR3 contains 13 residues. Trimming removed 1 base at V and 4 bases at J, with 7 bases between. Germline CDR1 LNHDA, CDR2 SQIVND (reference sequence). The CDR3 loop reads CASSIGDLETQYF. CDR3 DNA: TGTGCCAGTAGTATAGGGGACCTAGAGACCCAGTACTTC.

This clonotype has just a few counts. The V and J genes are TRBV4-2 and TRBJ1-1; TRBD1 matches 7 bases. Germline loops: CDR1 LGHNA, CDR2 YNFKEQ. This CDR3 spans 15 amino acids. V lost 0 bases and J lost 4; bases outside the gene matches: 5. CDR3 in amino acids: CASSQDQGGGTEAFF. The DNA for the CDR3 is TGTGCCAGCAGCCAAGATCAGGGGGGGGGCACTGAAGCTTTCTTT.

This clonotype has more than one count but fewer than ten. The chain recombines TRBV12-3 or TRBV12-4 with TRBJ2-2, with 10 positions matching TRBD1. Germline trimming cut 5 bases from V and 7 bases from J; bases unmatched to any gene: 7. CDR3 length: 15 residues. The CDR3 loop is CASSRPGQGIGELFF. CDR3 nucleotides: TGTGCCAGCAGTCGTCCGGGACAGGGGATCGGGGAGCTGTTTTTT.

Of note for this clonotype: Just one base apart from a much larger clone, this may be a read error. The chain is built from TRBV7-7 and TRBJ1-1; 9 bases agree with TRBD1. The CDR3 has 18 residues. Germline V gene lookup returns CDR1 SSHAT and CDR2 FNYEAQ (reference sequence). Here the CDR3 DNA reads TGTGCTAGCAGATGGGACAGGGAGGGGAGCGGGATGAACTCTGAAGCTTTCTTT. It is translated as CASRWDREGSGMNSEAFF.

The chain couples TRBV28 to TRBJ1-2; D remains unclear. CDR3 length: 16 residues. The ends were cut back, 5 bases at V and 4 bases at J, with 20 bases in the middle. Per germline, CDR1 MDHEN and CDR2 SYDVKM. This CDR3 is CASSPAPWATGYGYTF. The CDR3 region has the DNA TGTGCCAGCAGTCCCGCCCCATGGGCGACGGGCTATGGCTACACCTTC.

This chain's CDR3 is CASSERWKETQYF. CDR3 bases: TGTGCCAGCAGTGAAAGGTGGAAAGAGACCCAGTACTTC. The V and J genes are TRBV2 and TRBJ2-5; D unclear. This CDR3 is built from 13 residues. The germline V and J ends were trimmed by 2 bases and 3 bases, with 7 bases remaining between them. The germline CDR1 and CDR2 sequences are SNHLY and FYNNEI.

The chain couples TRBV7-9 to TRBJ1-2; weak D call: TRBD1 (5 bases). CDR1 is SEHNR and CDR2 is FQNEAQ in the germline V gene (reference sequence). Trimming cost V 3 bases and J 5 bases, with 13 bases left between them. The CDR3 totals 14 residues. The CDR3 sequence: CASSFGQGGYGYTF. As DNA, the CDR3 is TGTGCCAGCAGCTTCGGGCAGGGTGGATATGGCTACACCTTC.

The genes are TRBV5-6 and TRBJ1-6; a possible D gene is TRBD1 (6 bases). V lost 4 bases, J lost 11 bases, and 16 bases lay in between. The CDR3 is made up of 14 amino acids. Germline V CDR1 and CDR2: SGHDT, YYEEEE. The CDR3 sequence is CASSLGQLSPPLHF. CDR3 DNA sequence: TGTGCCAGCAGCCTCGGACAGTTAAGTCCACCCCTCCACTTT.

This rearrangement joins TRBV3-1 to TRBJ2-2; 7 bases align to TRBD1. Germline V gene lookup returns CDR1 LGHDT and CDR2 YNNKEL (reference sequence). The CDR3 contains 16 residues. The ends lost 4 bases at V and 5 bases at J; junction bases unmatched: 10. The CDR3 sequence: CASSPDDRVGTGELFF. CDR3 bases: TGTGCCAGCAGCCCAGACGACAGGGTGGGGACCGGGGAGCTGTTTTTT. Looking up the rest from reference TRBV3-1 and TRBJ2-2 gives the full variable domain: DTAVSQTPKYLVTQMGNDKSIKCEQNLGHDTMYWYKQDSKKFLKIMFSYNNKELIINETVPNRFSPKSPDKAHLNLHINSLELGDSAVYFCASSPDDRVGTGELFFGEGSRLTVL.

This clonotype occurred a few times. The chain couples TRBV12-3 or TRBV12-4 to TRBJ2-2; 7 positions match TRBD2. Unmatched junction bases numbered 7, after V lost 8 bases and J lost 7 bases. This CDR3 is built from 13 residues. The CDR3 nucleotides are TGTGCCAGCGGTGCGGGGAGGGTCGGGGAGCTGTTTTTT. As protein: CASGAGRVGELFF.

This clonotype was observed a few times. The rearrangement uses TRBV5-1 and TRBJ2-6; TRBD1 agrees at 12 bases. The V gene end was trimmed by 5 bases and the J gene end by 0 bases; junction bases not matched to a gene: 6. The V gene's germline CDR1 is SGHRS and CDR2 YFSETQ. This CDR3 contains 18 residues. The DNA of the CDR3 is TGCGCCAGCAGTATGGGACAGGGGGCAACCTCTGGGGCCAACGTCCTGACTTTC. Protein sequence: CASSMGQGATSGANVLTF.

A few counts support this clonotype. V gene TRBV7-6 combines with J gene TRBJ1-1; 9 bases line up with TRBD1. The CDR3 has 14 residues. CDR1 and CDR2 from the germline V gene are SGHVS and FNYEAQ. The trim removed 6 bases at V and 2 bases at J, leaving 4 bases unmatched. The CDR3 DNA reads TGTGCCAGCAGTCGGACAGGGGATAACACTGAAGCTTTCTTT. Its translation: CASSRTGDNTEAFF. The full variable domain, its missing parts supplied by reference TRBV7-6 and TRBJ1-1, is GAGVSQSPRYKVTKRGQDVALRCDPISGHVSLYWYRQALGQGPEFLTYFNYEAQQDKSGLPNDRFSAERPEGSISTLTIQRTEQRDSAMYRCASSRTGDNTEAFFGQGTRLTVV.

This clonotype was picked up a small number of times. This chain joins TRBV5-1 and TRBJ2-5; maybe TRBD2 (5 bases). There are 15 residues in the CDR3. Germline-derived CDR1 and CDR2 are SGHRS and YFSETQ. Trimming removed 4 bases from V and 4 bases from J, with 17 bases in between. CDR3 in amino acids: CASSGGSSFLETQYF. The CDR3 DNA is TGCGCCAGCAGCGGCGGGTCTTCCTTCTTAGAGACCCAGTACTTC.

The chain couples TRBV20-1 to TRBJ2-5; 9 bases are shared with TRBD2. V lost 3 bases, J lost 4 bases, and 6 bases stayed unmatched. Germline values: CDR1 DFQATT, CDR2 SNEGSKA (reference sequence). The CDR3 loop spans 14 amino acids. The CDR3 coding sequence is TGCAGTGCTAGTGGGCGGGGGGGCCTAGAGACCCAGTACTTC. Its protein is CSASGRGGLETQYF.

This clonotype turned up a few times. This rearrangement joins TRBV10-3 to TRBJ1-1; D unclear. Germline-derived CDR1 and CDR2 are ENHRY and SYGVKD. CDR3 length: 14 amino acids. Trimming shortened V by 4 bases and J by 1 base, and 10 bases separated the two germline ends. CDR3: CAISGREGNTEAFF. The CDR3 nucleotides are TGTGCCATCAGTGGAAGGGAGGGGAACACTGAAGCTTTCTTT.